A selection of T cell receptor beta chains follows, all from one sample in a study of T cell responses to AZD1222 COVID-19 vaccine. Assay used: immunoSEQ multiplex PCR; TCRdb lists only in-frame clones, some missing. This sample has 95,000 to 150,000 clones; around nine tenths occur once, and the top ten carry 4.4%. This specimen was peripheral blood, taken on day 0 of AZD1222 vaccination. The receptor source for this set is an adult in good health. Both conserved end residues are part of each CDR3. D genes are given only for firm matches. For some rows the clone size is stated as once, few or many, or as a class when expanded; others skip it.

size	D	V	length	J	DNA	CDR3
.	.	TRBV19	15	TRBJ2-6	TGTGCCAGTAGTATCTGGTCTAATAGGGTCCAGGTCCTGACTTTC	CASSIWSNRVQVLTF
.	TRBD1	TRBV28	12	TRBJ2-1	TGTGCCACCAGGACAGGGGGCGTTGAGCAGTTCTTC	CATRTGGVEQFF
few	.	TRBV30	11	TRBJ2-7	TGTGCCTGGACCCACACCAACGAGCAGTACTTC	CAWTHTNEQYF
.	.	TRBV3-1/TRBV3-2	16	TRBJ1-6	TGTGCCAGCAGCCAAGGAGGAGTAGGGGGTAATTCACCCCTCCACTTT	CASSQGGVGGNSPLHF
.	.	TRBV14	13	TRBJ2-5	TGTGCCAGCAGCCAAGTAGGGAGGGAGACCCAGTACTTC	CASSQVGRETQYF
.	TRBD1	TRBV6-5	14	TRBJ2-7	TGTGCCAGCGGTATAGGACAGGGGCTTTACGAGCAGTACTTC	CASGIGQGLYEQYF
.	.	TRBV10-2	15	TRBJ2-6	TGCGCCAGCAGTGGTCAAGCCTCTGGGGCCAACGTCCTGACTTTC	CASSGQASGANVLTF
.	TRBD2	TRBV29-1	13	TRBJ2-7	TGCAGCGTTGATTTAGCGGGATCCTACGAGCAGTACTTC	CSVDLAGSYEQYF
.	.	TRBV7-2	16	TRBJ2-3	TGTGCCAGCAGCTCCCGATTCCGGGGGGCGGCAGATACGCAGTATTTT	CASSSRFRGAADTQYF
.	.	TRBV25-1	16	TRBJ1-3	TGTGCCAGCAGTGAAGGGGCAGACCCCTCTGGAAACACCATATATTTT	CASSEGADPSGNTIYF
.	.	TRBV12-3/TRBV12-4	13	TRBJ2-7	TGTGCCAGCAGTTTAGGGCTCCAGAACGAGCAGTACTTC	CASSLGLQNEQYF
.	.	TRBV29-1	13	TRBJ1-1	TGCAGCGTTGGGGGGCTATCAGCCCCGGAAGCTTTCTTT	CSVGGLSAPEAFF
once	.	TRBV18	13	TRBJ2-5	TGTGCCAGCTCACCAAGAACAGGAGAGACCCAGTACTTC	CASSPRTGETQYF
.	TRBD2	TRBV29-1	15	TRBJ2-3	TGCAGCGTTGAACTAGCGGGAGGGCCCGGAGATACGCAGTATTTT	CSVELAGGPGDTQYF
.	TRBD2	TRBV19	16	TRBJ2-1	TGTGCCAGTACCGAGAGTGGCGGGAGCCCCTACAATGAGCAGTTCTTC	CASTESGGSPYNEQFF
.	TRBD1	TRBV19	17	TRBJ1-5	TGTGCCAGTAGTATCACTCCCGGACAGGCGGGAACGAAGCCCCAGCATTTT	CASSITPGQAGTKPQHF
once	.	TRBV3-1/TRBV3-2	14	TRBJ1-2	TGTGCCAGCAGCCCAGTGGAGGGGAACTATGGCTACACCTTC	CASSPVEGNYGYTF
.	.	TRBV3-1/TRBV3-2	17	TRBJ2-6	TGTGCCAGCAGCCAAGATACGGTAACCTCTGGGGCCAACGTCCTGACTTTC	CASSQDTVTSGANVLTF
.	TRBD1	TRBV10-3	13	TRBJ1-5	TGTGCCATCCAGGGGGCGAGCAATCAGCCCCAGCATTTT	CAIQGASNQPQHF
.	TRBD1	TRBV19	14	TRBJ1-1	TGTGCCAGTAATGCGGACAGGATGAACACTGAAGCTTTCTTT	CASNADRMNTEAFF
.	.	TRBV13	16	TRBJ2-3	TGTGCCAGCAGCTTAGCGGCCGGGTGGCGCACAGATACGCAGTATTTT	CASSLAAGWRTDTQYF
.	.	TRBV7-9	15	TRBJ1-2	TGTGCCAGCAGCTTCTCCGGGAATGGAGACTATGGCTACACCTTC	CASSFSGNGDYGYTF
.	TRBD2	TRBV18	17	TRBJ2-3	TGTGCCAGCTCACCACCGGCTAGCGGGGGACTCACAGATACGCAGTATTTT	CASSPPASGGLTDTQYF
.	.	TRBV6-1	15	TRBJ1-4	TGTGCCAGCAGTGAAGCGCTCACGGCTAATGAAAAACTGTTTTTT	CASSEALTANEKLFF
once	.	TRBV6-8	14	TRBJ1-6	TGTGCCAGCACCAAGGACAGCGTATATTCACCCCTCCACTTT	CASTKDSVYSPLHF
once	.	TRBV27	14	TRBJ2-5	TGTGCCAGCAGTTTATCCGGACAGAGGGAGACCCAGTACTTC	CASSLSGQRETQYF
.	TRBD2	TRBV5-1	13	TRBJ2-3	TGCGCCAGCAAAGGGAGGGACACAGATACGCAGTATTTT	CASKGRDTDTQYF
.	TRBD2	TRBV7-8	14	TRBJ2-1	TGTGCCAGCAGGGATAGCGGGGGGAGCAATGAGCAGTTCTTC	CASRDSGGSNEQFF
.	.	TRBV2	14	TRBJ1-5	TGTGCCAGCAAGGAGTTTGCGACGAGTCAGCCCCAGCATTTT	CASKEFATSQPQHF
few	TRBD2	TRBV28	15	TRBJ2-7	TGTGCCAGCAGTCCGGGGACTAGCGGGGCCTACGAGCAGTACTTC	CASSPGTSGAYEQYF
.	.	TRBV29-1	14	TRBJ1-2	TGCAGCGTTTTAGCGAGAAGTCCTAACTATGGCTACACCTTC	CSVLARSPNYGYTF
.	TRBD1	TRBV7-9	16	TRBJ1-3	TGTGCCAGCAGCGCACCGGGACAGCGAGCGGGAAACACCATATATTTT	CASSAPGQRAGNTIYF
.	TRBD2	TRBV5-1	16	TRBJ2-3	TGCGCCAGCAGCTTGCTAGCGGGAGACCCCACAGATACGCAGTATTTT	CASSLLAGDPTDTQYF
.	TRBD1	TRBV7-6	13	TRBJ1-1	TGTGCCAGCAGCCAAGGACAGGGTAAAGAAGCTTTCTTT	CASSQGQGKEAFF
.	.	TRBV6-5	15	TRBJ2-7	TGTGCCAGCAGTTACTCCTATAGGACGGGTTACGAGCAGTACTTC	CASSYSYRTGYEQYF
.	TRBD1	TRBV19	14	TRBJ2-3	TGTGCCAGTAGTATCGACAGGGACACAGATACGCAGTATTTT	CASSIDRDTDTQYF
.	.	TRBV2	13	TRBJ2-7	TGTGCCAGCAGCCCAGACGAGCCCTACGAGCAGTACTTC	CASSPDEPYEQYF
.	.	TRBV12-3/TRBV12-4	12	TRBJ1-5	TGTGCCAGCAGAATGAGCAATCAGCCCCAGCATTTT	CASRMSNQPQHF
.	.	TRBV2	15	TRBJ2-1	TGTGCCAGCACCAAGGGGCTCTACAGGAGGAATGAGCAGTTCTTC	CASTKGLYRRNEQFF
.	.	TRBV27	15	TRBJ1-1	TGTGCCAGCAGTTTACCCGGGAGGGGTTTAGCTGAAGCTTTCTTT	CASSLPGRGLAEAFF
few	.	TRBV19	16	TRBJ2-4	TGTGCCAGTAGTACCATCCGGGGCGCCGGAAAAAACATTCAGTACTTC	CASSTIRGAGKNIQYF
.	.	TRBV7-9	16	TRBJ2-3	TGTGCCAGCAGCTTAGTCGAACGGGGCGACACAGATACGCAGTATTTT	CASSLVERGDTDTQYF
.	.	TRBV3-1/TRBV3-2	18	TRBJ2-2	TGTGCCAGCAGCCAAGCCGGAAGTAGGCGGACCCTCACCGGGGAGCTGTTTTTT	CASSQAGSRRTLTGELFF
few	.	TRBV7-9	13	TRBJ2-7	TGTGCCAGCAGCCCCCTAGATGTCGGCGAGCAGTACTTC	CASSPLDVGEQYF
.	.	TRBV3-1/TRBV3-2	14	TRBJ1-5	TGTGCCAGCAGCCCTTCCGGGGGATTTCAGCCCCAGCATTTT	CASSPSGGFQPQHF
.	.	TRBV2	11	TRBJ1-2	TGTGCCAGCAGTGTACTCTATGGCTACACCTTC	CASSVLYGYTF
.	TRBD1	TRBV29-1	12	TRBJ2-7	TGCAGCGGGGGACAGCAACCCTACGAGCAGTACTTC	CSGGQQPYEQYF
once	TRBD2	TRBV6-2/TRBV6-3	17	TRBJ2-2	TGTGCCAGCAGTTACTCCCGGACTAGCGGGAGTGCCGGGGAGCTGTTTTTT	CASSYSRTSGSAGELFF
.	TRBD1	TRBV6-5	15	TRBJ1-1	TGTGCCAGCAGTTACCGGGGACAGGGGAGGACTGAAGCTTTCTTT	CASSYRGQGRTEAFF
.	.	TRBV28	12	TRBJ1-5	TGTGCCAGCAGTTTAGGTAATCAGCCCCAGCATTTT	CASSLGNQPQHF
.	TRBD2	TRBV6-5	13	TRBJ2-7	TGTGCCAGTGGGCGGGAGAGCTCCTACGAGCAGTACTTC	CASGRESSYEQYF
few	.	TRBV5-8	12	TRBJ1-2	TGTGCCAGCAGCTTCGTAGGTGGCGGCTACACCTTC	CASSFVGGGYTF
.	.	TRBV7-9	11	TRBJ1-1	TGTGCCAGCAGAGCCATGGTTGAAGCTTTCTTT	CASRAMVEAFF
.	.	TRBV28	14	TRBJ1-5	TGTGCCAGTCATCCCGGGACAAGCAATCAGCCCCAGCATTTT	CASHPGTSNQPQHF
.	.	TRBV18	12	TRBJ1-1	TGTGCCAGCTCACCGCAGGGCTCTGAAGCTTTCTTT	CASSPQGSEAFF